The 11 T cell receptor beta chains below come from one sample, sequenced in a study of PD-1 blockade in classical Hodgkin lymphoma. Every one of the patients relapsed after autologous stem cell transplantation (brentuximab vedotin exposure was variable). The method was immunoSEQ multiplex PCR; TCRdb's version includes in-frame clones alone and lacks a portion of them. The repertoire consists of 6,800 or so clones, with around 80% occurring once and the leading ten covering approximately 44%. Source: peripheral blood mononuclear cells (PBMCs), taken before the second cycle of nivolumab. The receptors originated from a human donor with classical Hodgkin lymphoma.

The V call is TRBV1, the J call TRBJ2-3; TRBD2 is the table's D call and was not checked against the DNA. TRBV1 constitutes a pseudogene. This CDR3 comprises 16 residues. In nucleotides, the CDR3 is TGCACCAGCACTCTCCCCGGGACTAGCGGGAGGGATACGCAGTATTTT. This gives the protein CTSTLPGTSGRDTQYF.

The CDR3 region is CASSQGQGLGGYTF. The CDR3 nucleotides are TGTGCCAGCAGCCAGGGACAGGGGTTGGGTGGCTACACCTTC. The chain carries TRBV7-2 and TRBJ1-2; 10 bases map to TRBD1. CDR3 size: 14 residues. Unmatched junction bases numbered 7, after V lost 5 bases and J lost 7 bases. The V gene's germline CDR1 is SGHTA and CDR2 FQGNSA.

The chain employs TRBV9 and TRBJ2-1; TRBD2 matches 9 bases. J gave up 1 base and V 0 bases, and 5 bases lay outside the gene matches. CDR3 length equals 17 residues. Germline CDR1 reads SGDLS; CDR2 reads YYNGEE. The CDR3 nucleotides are TGTGCCAGCAGCGTAGAGGGGACTAGCAATTCCTACAATGAGCAGTTCTTC. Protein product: CASSVEGTSNSYNEQFF.

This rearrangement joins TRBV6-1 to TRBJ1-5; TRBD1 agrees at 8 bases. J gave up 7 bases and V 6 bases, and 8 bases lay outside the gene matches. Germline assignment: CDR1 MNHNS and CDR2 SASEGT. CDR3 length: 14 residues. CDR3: CASRGQDLRQPQHF. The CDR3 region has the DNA TGTGCCAGCAGGGGACAGGACCTTCGGCAGCCCCAGCATTTT.

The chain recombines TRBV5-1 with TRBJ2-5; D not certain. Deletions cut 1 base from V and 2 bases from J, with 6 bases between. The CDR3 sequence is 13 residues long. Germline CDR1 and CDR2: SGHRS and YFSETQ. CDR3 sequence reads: CASSLNGQETQYF. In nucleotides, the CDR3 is TGCGCCAGCAGCTTGAATGGGCAAGAGACCCAGTACTTC.

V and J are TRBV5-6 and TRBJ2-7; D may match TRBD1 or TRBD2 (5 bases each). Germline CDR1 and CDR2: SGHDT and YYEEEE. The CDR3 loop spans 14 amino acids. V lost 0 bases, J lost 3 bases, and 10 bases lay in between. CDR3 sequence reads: CASSLGGDHYEQYF. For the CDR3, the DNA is TGTGCCAGCAGCTTGGGAGGGGATCACTACGAGCAGTACTTC.

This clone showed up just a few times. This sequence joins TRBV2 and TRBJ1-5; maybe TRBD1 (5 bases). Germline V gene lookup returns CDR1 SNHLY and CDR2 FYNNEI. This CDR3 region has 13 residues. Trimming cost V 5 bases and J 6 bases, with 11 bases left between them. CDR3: CASSTRGGQPQHF. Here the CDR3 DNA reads TGTGCCAGCAGTACGAGGGGAGGTCAGCCCCAGCATTTT.

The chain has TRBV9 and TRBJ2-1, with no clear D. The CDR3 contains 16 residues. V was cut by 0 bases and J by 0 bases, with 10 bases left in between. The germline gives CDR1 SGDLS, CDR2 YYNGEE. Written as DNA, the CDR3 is TGTGCCAGCAGCGTAGAGTCTCTGGGCTCCTACAATGAGCAGTTCTTC. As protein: CASSVESLGSYNEQFF.

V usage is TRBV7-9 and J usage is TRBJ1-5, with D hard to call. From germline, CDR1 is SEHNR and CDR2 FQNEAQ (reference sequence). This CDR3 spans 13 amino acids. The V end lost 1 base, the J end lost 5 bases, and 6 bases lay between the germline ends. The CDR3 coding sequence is TGTGCCAGCAGCTTAGGTGGTCATCAGCCCCAGCATTTT. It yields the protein CASSLGGHQPQHF.

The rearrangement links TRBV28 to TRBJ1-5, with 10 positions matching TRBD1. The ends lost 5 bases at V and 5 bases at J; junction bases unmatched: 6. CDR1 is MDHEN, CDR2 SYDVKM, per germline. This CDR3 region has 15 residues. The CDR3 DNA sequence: TGTGCCAGCAGTCCTACAGGACAGGGGGATCAGCCCCAGCATTTT. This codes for CASSPTGQGDQPQHF.

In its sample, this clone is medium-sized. The CDR3 is CASSPHGNTIYF. Written as DNA, the CDR3 is TGCGCCAGCAGCCCCCATGGAAACACCATATATTTT. The rearrangement uses TRBV4-1 and TRBJ1-3, with no clear D. V was pared by 4 bases and J by 3 bases, with 4 bases between. Germline loops: CDR1 MGHRA, CDR2 YSYEKL. CDR3 size: 12 residues.